This T cell receptor beta chain was sequenced in a study of cytomegalovirus exposure and HLA in healthy donors. Findings of the study overall: Per published reports, the classifier diagnosed cytomegalovirus status with high specificity and sensitivity. Later analysis found that TCR beta chains associated with HLA were more clonally expanded than other, equally common chains.

Germline V gene lookup returns CDR1 GTSNPN and CDR2 SVGIG (reference sequence). CDR3 length equals 19 residues. V lost 7 bases and J lost 5; bases outside the gene matches: 27. Details on this clone: Its cognate antigen is unknown.

In nominal health when sampled, donors likely had unrecorded immune exposures nonetheless. Both 60 Vbeta primers and 13 Jbeta primers went into the PCR. Assay used: immunoSEQ multiplex PCR; TCRdb lists only in-frame clones, some missing. The table has more than 95,000 clones, less than 85% seen once. The sequence was obtained from a man aged 35 to 55 in good health and CMV-seropositive. The sequenced sample consisted of PBMCs. This chain connects TRBV30 to TRBJ2-5; 8 nucleotides line up with TRBD2. The CDR3 here is CASDERGLGAPPGGETQYF. The CDR3 region has the DNA TGTGCCTCCGACGAGCGCGGCCTGGGGGCGCCACCGGGGGGGGAGACCCAGTACTTC.